This TCR beta chain came from a study of molecular identifiers for immune sequencing clone quantification. TCRdb re-called the PCR reads through MiXCR, storing one row per CDR3 protein. The sample includes around 470,000 distinct CDR3 sequences, roughly 23% of them seen just once. This clonotype was seen more than once but under ten times. Germline CDR1 and CDR2: MGHRA and YSYEKL. V was pared by 3 bases and J by 5 bases, with 9 bases of the junction left unmatched. The CDR3 contains 16 residues. Naive CD8 T cells were sorted, and the gate applied was CD8+CD4-CCR7+CD45RA+. Input material: naive CD8+ T cells from blood, with Jurkat cell RNA spiked in. The subset: FACS-sorted CD8+CD4-CCR7+CD45RA+ naive T cells. This chain connects TRBV4-1 to TRBJ2-1; TRBD2 matches 8 bases. The clonotype comes from a human donor in good health. Some libraries in this study had Jurkat cell RNA spiked in. The CDR3 region is CASSHGTSGGHNEQFF. The CDR3 coding sequence is TGCGCCAGCAGCCACGGTACTAGCGGAGGTCACAATGAGCAGTTCTTC.